This passage covers 7 T cell receptor beta chains from one sample sequenced in a study of blood T cell repertoires in COVID-19. The method was immunoSEQ multiplex PCR; TCRdb's version includes in-frame clones alone and lacks a portion of them. The sample has 210,000 or so clones, 75% to 85% seen once; the top ten hold around 5.5%. Sequencing used peripheral blood. The receptors come from a man aged 50 or older with COVID-19, enrolled during active disease.

The chain joins TRBV5-4 to TRBJ2-5; 10 positions agree with TRBD1. The CDR3 sequence is 15 residues long. The V and J ends lost 3 bases and 3 bases, in that order; junction bases with no gene match: 5. CDR1 and CDR2 from the germline V gene are SGHNT and YYREEE (reference sequence). The CDR3 sequence is CASSSRDRGKETQYF. The CDR3 DNA reads as TGTGCCAGCAGCTCCCGGGACAGGGGTAAAGAGACCCAGTACTTC.

The rearrangement uses TRBV5-8 and TRBJ1-3; D is perhaps TRBD1 (5 bases). The CDR3 is 16 amino acids. Germline V gives CDR1 SGHTS, CDR2 YDEGEE. With 0 bases removed from V and 0 bases from J, the gap between germline ends came to 10 bases. CDR3 DNA sequence: TGTGCCAGCAGCTTGGCACAGGCCTTCTCTGGAAACACCATATATTTT. Its protein product is CASSLAQAFSGNTIYF.

This clone was counted between two and nine times. V is TRBV4-1 and J is TRBJ1-2, with D possibly being TRBD1 (5 bases). The CDR3 is 15 amino acids. CDR1 is MGHRA and CDR2 is YSYEKL in the germline V gene. The ends were cut back, 0 bases at V and 3 bases at J, with 11 bases in the middle. The CDR3 is CASSQDPRVDYGYTF. As DNA, the CDR3 is TGCGCCAGCAGCCAAGATCCCAGGGTCGACTATGGCTACACCTTC.

The chain joins TRBV4-3 to TRBJ2-3; 11 bases agree with TRBD1. This CDR3 contains 14 residues. CDR1 is LGHNA, CDR2 YSLEER, per germline. The J segment lost 5 bases and the V segment lost 4 bases, leaving 2 bases of the junction unmatched. CDR3 sequence reads: CASSRTGGLDTQYF. CDR3 in DNA: TGCGCCAGCAGCCGGACAGGGGGCTTAGATACGCAGTATTTT.

The rearrangement uses TRBV10-3 and TRBJ1-2; TRBD1 is a possible D gene (6 bases). This CDR3 region has 16 residues. Germline CDR1 is ENHRY and CDR2 is SYGVKD. Trimming took off 8 bases at V and 0 bases at J, with 19 bases between the two ends. The CDR3 bases are TGTGCCATCGGAGGGGGGGGGCAGGACGCTAACTATGGCTACACCTTC. It codes for CAIGGGGQDANYGYTF.

The rearrangement links TRBV6-5 to TRBJ2-1; TRBD1 aligns across 7 bases. The CDR3 sequence is 14 residues long. The V segment lost 6 bases and the J segment 5 bases; nucleotides outside the gene matches: 7. The germline CDR1 and CDR2 sequences are MNHEY and SVGAGI. For the CDR3, the DNA is TGTGCCAGCAGCTCCCTGACAGGGAACAATGAGCAGTTCTTC. As protein: CASSSLTGNNEQFF.

The chain carries TRBV28 and TRBJ1-1; a weak D match, TRBD1 (5 bases). Germline assignment: CDR1 MDHEN and CDR2 SYDVKM. Trimming removed 11 bases at V and 4 bases at J, with 14 bases between. The CDR3 is made up of 12 amino acids. CDR3 sequence: CAVRGGSTEAFF. In DNA form, the CDR3 reads TGTGCCGTCCGGGGGGGGAGCACTGAAGCTTTCTTT. The complete variable domain, with remaining parts taken from reference TRBV28 and TRBJ1-1, reads DVKVTQSSRYLVKRTGEKVFLECVQDMDHENMFWYRQDPGLGLRLIYFSYDVKMKEKGDIPEGYSVSREKKERFSLILESASTNQTSMYLCAVRGGSTEAFFGQGTRLTVV.